Only one count was recorded for the clone carrying this T cell receptor (beta chain). These data are taken from a study of blood T cell repertoires in COVID-19. Across the whole study: Material from acute and convalescent COVID-19 was sourced from the United States, Italy and Spain.

Germline V CDR1 and CDR2: SGHTA, FQGNSA. The ends lost 5 bases at V and 9 bases at J; junction bases unmatched: 13. CDR3 size: 16 residues. Sequencing was performed with immunoSEQ multiplex PCR; in TCRdb, only in-frame clones are kept and a portion is missing. The repertoire has about 170,000 clones, over 80% of them found once; the top ten carry roughly 8.1%. Sample: peripheral blood. V and J are TRBV7-2 and TRBJ2-1; TRBD2 aligns across 10 bases. The sequence came from a woman in her seventies with acute or convalescent COVID-19. CDR3: CASSLQGRLAGVEQFF. The CDR3 nucleotides read TGTGCCAGCAGCCTCCAGGGGCGGCTAGCGGGGGTTGAGCAGTTCTTC.